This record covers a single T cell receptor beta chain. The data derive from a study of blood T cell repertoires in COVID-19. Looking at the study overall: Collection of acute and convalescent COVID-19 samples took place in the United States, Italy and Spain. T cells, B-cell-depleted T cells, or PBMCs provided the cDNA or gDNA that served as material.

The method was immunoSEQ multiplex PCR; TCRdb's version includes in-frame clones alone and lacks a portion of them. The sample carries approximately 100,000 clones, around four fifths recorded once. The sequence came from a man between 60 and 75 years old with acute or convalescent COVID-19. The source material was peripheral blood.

The CDR3 DNA is TGTGCCAGCAGTAGCCGGAACACTGAAGCTTTCTTT. Translation gives CASSSRNTEAFF. J is TRBJ1-1 and V is TRBV7-9; unclear D gene. Germline V lookup: CDR1 SEHNR, CDR2 FQNEAQ (reference sequence). Between the trimmed V and J ends, which lost 6 bases and 1 base, there was a span of 6 bases. The CDR3 is 12 residues long.